These T cell receptor beta chains were read from a single sample in a study of ipilimumab plus nivolumab after autologous stem cell transplantation. Sequenced by immunoSEQ multiplex PCR; TCRdb stores in-frame clones only, minus some. The top ten clones hold around 20% of a sample with about 15,000 clones, approximately 71% of them seen once. The sample in question was PBMCs, obtained in a trial of ipilimumab plus nivolumab as post-transplant consolidation. The receptor source for this set is a male donor with diffuse large B-cell lymphoma. CDR3s include the opening cysteine and the closing phenylalanine or tryptophan. The D gene is left open where the match is weak. Some rows mark clone size as missing; the rest say once, few, many or name a class of expanded clone.

v_gene	abundance	d_gene	j_gene	CDR3nt	CDR3aa
TRBV9	NA	NA	TRBJ1-5	TGTGCCAGCAGCGTAGCTCTGGATCAGCCCCAGCATTTT	CASSVALDQPQHF
TRBV9	few	NA	TRBJ2-5	TGTGCCAGCAGCGTCAGACTAACGGGGAGAGAGACCCAGTACTTC	CASSVRLTGRETQYF
TRBV7-3	NA	TRBD2	TRBJ2-1	TGTGCCAGCAGCTTATCTAGCGGGTGGGGCGGGGAGCAGTTCTTC	CASSLSSGWGGEQFF
TRBV19	NA	NA	TRBJ1-4	TGTGCCAGTAGTAGGGTCGAACTGATAGGGGAAAAACTGTTTTTT	CASSRVELIGEKLFF
TRBV10-3	NA	TRBD1	TRBJ2-1	TGTGCCATCAGCCTAGAGGACAGGGCTAGCAATGAGCAGTTCTTC	CAISLEDRASNEQFF
TRBV29-1	NA	NA	TRBJ2-6	TGCAGCGTTGAAAAGGACCTCTCTGGGGCCAACGTCCTGACTTTC	CSVEKDLSGANVLTF
TRBV4-1	large	NA	TRBJ1-5	TGCGCCAGCAGCCAAGGAGCAGAGCATAGCAATCAGCCCCAGCATTTT	CASSQGAEHSNQPQHF
TRBV21-1	NA	NA	TRBJ1-2	TGTGCCAGCAGCAAAGATGAGGCATCTCCCACTAACTATGGCTACACCTTC	CASSKDEASPTNYGYTF
TRBV4-1	few	NA	TRBJ1-2	TGCGCCAGCAGCCAAGCCCCGACAGATCCCCATGGCTACACCTTC	CASSQAPTDPHGYTF
TRBV6-1	NA	NA	TRBJ1-5	TGTGCCAGCAGTGATGGCAGGGGTACCAATCAGCCCCAGCATTTT	CASSDGRGTNQPQHF
TRBV28	NA	NA	TRBJ1-4	TGTGCCAGCAGCTCCCCGCCGAGGGGGAATGAAAAACTGTTTTTT	CASSSPPRGNEKLFF
TRBV19	NA	NA	TRBJ1-5	TGTGCCAGTAGTATGGGCAGGGGCAATCAGCCCCAGCATTTT	CASSMGRGNQPQHF
TRBV4-1	few	TRBD2	TRBJ2-1	TGCGCCAGCAGCTCAGGCAAGGGCCTAGCGGGAGAATATGAGCAGTTCTTC	CASSSGKGLAGEYEQFF
TRBV10-1	once	NA	TRBJ2-7	TGCGCCAGCAGCCGAGATAAAGTATCCTACGAGCAGTACTTC	CASSRDKVSYEQYF
TRBV5-6	NA	NA	TRBJ2-2	TGTGCCAGCAGCTTGTTACAGGACACCGGGGAGCTGTTTTTT	CASSLLQDTGELFF
TRBV6-5	NA	NA	TRBJ1-2	TGTGCCAGCAGCCCTAAGAACTATGGCTACACCTTC	CASSPKNYGYTF
TRBV28	few	TRBD2	TRBJ2-3	TGTGCCAGCAGTATCGGGGGGGGCCCGACAGATACGCAGTATTTT	CASSIGGGPTDTQYF
TRBV5-1	NA	TRBD2	TRBJ2-2	TGCGCCAGCAGCTTGACTAGCGGGAGGGGCACCGGGGAGCTGTTTTTT	CASSLTSGRGTGELFF
TRBV15	NA	TRBD2	TRBJ2-2	TGTGCCACCAGCAGAGGTTCCGGGGAGGGGAACACCGGGGAGCTGTTTTTT	CATSRGSGEGNTGELFF
TRBV19	once	TRBD1	TRBJ1-4	TGTGCCAGTCAACGGACAGGGGTCCCCAGTAATGAAAAACTGTTTTTT	CASQRTGVPSNEKLFF
TRBV28	NA	NA	TRBJ1-1	TGTGCCAGCATTAAACCCGGGCGAGAAGCTTTCTTT	CASIKPGREAFF
TRBV9	NA	NA	TRBJ2-1	TGTGCCAGCAGCGTAGGAGAGATTTGGGAAGGTGAAGGCAATGAGCAGTTCTTC	CASSVGEIWEGEGNEQFF
TRBV30	NA	NA	TRBJ2-1	TGTGCCTGGATGGGGGGCGGTAATGAGCAGTTCTTC	CAWMGGGNEQFF
TRBV7-6	NA	TRBD1	TRBJ2-5	TGTGCCAGCAGCTTAGGACAGGGATACCAAGAGACCCAGTACTTC	CASSLGQGYQETQYF
TRBV5-1	NA	NA	TRBJ1-1	TGCGCCAGCAGCTCCCTGATGGGGGACACTGAAGCTTTCTTT	CASSSLMGDTEAFF
TRBV9	NA	NA	TRBJ1-1	TGTGCCAGCAGCCCTCGGTTCGCGGGGGGGGAAGCTTTCTTT	CASSPRFAGGEAFF
TRBV30	NA	TRBD1	TRBJ1-3	TGTGCCTGGGGGACCCCCGGGACAGTCCTAAACACCATATATTTT	CAWGTPGTVLNTIYF
TRBV5-1	NA	NA	TRBJ2-1	TGCGCCAGCAGCTTGTTAGCCGATGAGCAGTTCTTC	CASSLLADEQFF
TRBV7-2	NA	TRBD2	TRBJ2-3	TGTGCCAGCAGCTTTGGACTAGCGGGAGAAGATACGCAGTATTTT	CASSFGLAGEDTQYF
TRBV11-2	NA	NA	TRBJ2-5	TGTGCCAGCAGCTTAGTTCTAGGCAGTCTAGAGACCCAGTACTTC	CASSLVLGSLETQYF
TRBV7-2	NA	TRBD2	TRBJ2-3	TGTGCCAGCAGCTTCTCAGCGGGGGGGACAGATACGCAGTATTTT	CASSFSAGGTDTQYF